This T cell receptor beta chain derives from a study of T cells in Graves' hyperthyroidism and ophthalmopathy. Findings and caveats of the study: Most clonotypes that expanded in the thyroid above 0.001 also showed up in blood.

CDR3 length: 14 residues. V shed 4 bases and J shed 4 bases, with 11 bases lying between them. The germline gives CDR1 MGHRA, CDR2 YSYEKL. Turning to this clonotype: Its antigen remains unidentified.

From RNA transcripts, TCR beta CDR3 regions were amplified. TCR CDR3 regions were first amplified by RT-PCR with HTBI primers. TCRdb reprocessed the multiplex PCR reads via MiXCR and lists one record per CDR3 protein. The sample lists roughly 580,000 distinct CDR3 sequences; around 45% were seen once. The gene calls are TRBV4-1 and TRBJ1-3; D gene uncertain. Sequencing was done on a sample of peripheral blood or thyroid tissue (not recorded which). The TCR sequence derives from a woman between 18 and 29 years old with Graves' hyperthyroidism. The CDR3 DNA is TGCGCCAGCAGCCCACGGGAGGCCGGAAACACCATATATTTT. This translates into CASSPREAGNTIYF.